These 11 T cell receptor beta chains originate from one sample sequenced in a study of T cells in Graves' hyperthyroidism and ophthalmopathy. RNA transcripts yielded amplified TCR beta CDR3 regions. When the TCR CDR3 underwent first-round RT-PCR, the HTBI primer set was used. MiXCR, applied by TCRdb to the multiplex PCR reads, yields one record per CDR3 protein. The table has about 640,000 distinct CDR3 sequences, under 25% seen once. The sample was blood. Receptors were obtained from a man under 40 with Graves' ophthalmopathy.

This clonotype appeared many times. V usage is TRBV7-2 and J usage is TRBJ2-7; 12 bases are shared with TRBD2. The CDR3 consists of 17 residues. Germline-derived CDR1 and CDR2 are SGHTA and FQGNSA. J was trimmed by 4 bases and V by 1 base; bases with no gene match: 8. Written as DNA, the CDR3 is TGTGCCAGCAGCTTAGTTCTGGTGACTAGCGGGGGATACGAGCAGTACTTC. Its protein is CASSLVLVTSGGYEQYF.

This chain connects TRBV5-6 to TRBJ1-1; weak D call: TRBD1 (6 bases). Trimming cost V 2 bases and J 4 bases, with 15 bases left between them. This CDR3 is built from 15 residues. In germline, CDR1 is SGHDT, CDR2 YYEEEE. The CDR3 here is CASSFRGTSITEAFF. In DNA form, the CDR3 reads TGTGCCAGCAGCTTCAGGGGTACTAGCATCACTGAAGCTTTCTTT.

The chain employs TRBV2 and TRBJ2-7; 9 bases agree with TRBD2. J lost 3 bases, V lost 7 bases, and 19 bases had no gene match. Germline V gene data show CDR1 as SNHLY and CDR2 as FYNNEI. This CDR3 region has 18 residues. The CDR3 coding sequence is TGTGCCAGCATTCAAGAGGTGGTCCTAGCGGGGACTAACTACGAGCAGTACTTC. This translates into CASIQEVVLAGTNYEQYF.

Points on this clonotype: Just one base apart from a much larger clone, this may be a read error. J is TRBJ2-5 and V is TRBV18, with D tentatively TRBD1 (6 bases). The germline V gene encodes CDR1 KGHSH and CDR2 LQKENI. CDR3 length: 15 residues. The CDR3 nucleotides read TGTGGCAGCTCACCATACCAGGGGCCAAAAGAGACCCAGTACTTC. Translating gives CGSSPYQGPKETQYF.

This clonotype was counted at least ten times. The genes are TRBV28 and TRBJ1-6; D gene ambiguous. From germline, CDR1 is MDHEN and CDR2 SYDVKM. V lost 6 bases and J 10 bases, leaving 16 bases between the germline ends. The CDR3 extends over 14 amino acids. In DNA, the CDR3 is TGTGCCAGCAGGGTCCAGCTACGACGGTCACCCCTCCACTTT. It is translated as CASRVQLRRSPLHF.

The chain recombines TRBV6-2 or TRBV6-3 with TRBJ2-1, with TRBD2 identical over 13 bases. The CDR3 is 15 amino acids. The ends lost 6 bases at V and 5 bases at J; junction bases unmatched: 4. Germline loops: CDR1 MNHEY, CDR2 SVGEGT. The CDR3 bases are TGTGCCAGCAGAGGACTAGCGGGAGCCCACAATGAGCAGTTCTTC. It codes for CASRGLAGAHNEQFF.

The chain carries TRBV28 and TRBJ2-1; 8 bases match TRBD2. The V gene end was trimmed by 7 bases and the J gene end by 8 bases; junction bases not matched to a gene: 10. The CDR3 totals 14 residues. Germline V gene lookup returns CDR1 MDHEN and CDR2 SYDVKM. For the CDR3, the DNA is TGTGCCAGCACTCCTCTCCGGACTAGCCATGAGCAGTTCTTC. Amino acid sequence: CASTPLRTSHEQFF.

This clonotype was observed at least ten times. This chain uses TRBV27 with TRBJ2-7, with 8 bases that match TRBD1. Germline CDR1 and CDR2: MNHEY and SMNVEV (reference sequence). The V and J ends lost 3 bases and 6 bases, in that order; junction bases with no gene match: 7. The CDR3 consists of 14 residues. CDR3 amino acids: CASSFLDRVGEQYF. The CDR3, as DNA: TGTGCCAGCAGTTTCCTGGACAGGGTCGGCGAGCAGTACTTC.

This chain joins TRBV12-5 and TRBJ2-1, with 7 bases lining up with TRBD2. The CDR3 consists of 15 residues. V shed 2 bases and J 7 bases; nucleotides not matched to a gene: 8. Per the germline V gene, CDR1 is LGHNT and CDR2 is FRNRAP. In DNA, the CDR3 is TGTGCTAGTGGTTTGAAGCGGGACCCGGAGAATGAGCAGTTCTTC. Translation: CASGLKRDPENEQFF.

This clonotype appeared many times. The V and J genes are TRBV7-9 and TRBJ2-3, with TRBD1 identical over 7 bases. The CDR3 has 16 residues. With V trimmed by 1 base and J by 0 bases, 4 bases remained unmatched. The germline V gene encodes CDR1 SEHNR and CDR2 FQNEAQ (reference sequence). The DNA of the CDR3 is TGTGCCAGCAGCTTAGAGGGGACAGTCAGCACAGATACGCAGTATTTT. Protein sequence: CASSLEGTVSTDTQYF.

This clonotype showed up many times. The rearrangement links TRBV7-2 to TRBJ2-7, with 8 bases matching TRBD2. The CDR3 extends over 14 amino acids. Germline V gene data show CDR1 as SGHTA and CDR2 as FQGNSA. V shed 5 bases, J shed 2 bases, and the junction held 5 bases outside the gene matches. CDR3 residues: CASSPREGPYEQYF. Written as DNA, the CDR3 is TGTGCCAGCAGCCCTCGGGAGGGGCCCTACGAGCAGTACTTC.